What follows is one T cell receptor (beta chain) and its context. The antigen remains unidentified. This CDR3 contains 15 residues. V was cut by 5 bases and J by 9 bases, with 17 bases left in between. Germline CDR1 reads LNHNV; CDR2 reads YYDKDF (reference sequence). Treatment defined: approximately 11-day PBMC culture with coronavirus spike peptide pools or control peptides (ViraFEST assay). Wells contained under 2.5 million PBMCs each, and these were cultured with around 10 IU/ml IL-2 and approximately 9.5 ug/ml peptide pools. The sample is drawn from a study of vaccination and CD4 T cells after COVID-19. Background on the study: Control cultures received a CEFX pool, an HIV-1 Nef pool, or no peptide.

Study-level findings and limits: Median reactive clonotypes, those recognizing SARS-CoV-2, rose from 21 to 38, not significantly.

The Oncomine TCR Beta short-read assay was what sequenced the DNA obtained from cultured CD4+ T cells. TCRdb re-called the PCR reads through MiXCR, storing one row per CDR3 protein. The profile shows some 15,000 distinct CDR3 sequences, around 53% of them singletons. This receptor was identified in a human donor who had recovered from COVID-19. Material: CD4+ T cells from blood, cultured in vitro. This sequence joins TRBV15 and TRBJ1-6, with D possibly matching TRBD1 (6 bases). CDR3 nucleotide sequence: TGTGCCACCAGCGACCGGGACAAGGGCGTTTCACCCCTCCACTTT. Translated: CATSDRDKGVSPLHF.